The present T cell receptor beta chain was sequenced within a study of Ad26.COV2.S vaccination and SARS-CoV-2 variants. Study details: Ad26.COV2.S shots went into the muscle once or twice, 56 days apart. Study results and caveats: After vaccination, substantial breadth of spike-specific CD8+ and CD4+ responses was reported. People who got the vaccine or the placebo had similar non-spike TCR breadth.

CDR3 size: 11 residues. Germline loops: CDR1 SEHNR, CDR2 FQNEAQ (reference sequence). V shed 4 bases and J shed 1 base, with 1 base lying between them. Treatment: over 15 received Ad26.COV2.S at low or high dose, single or two shots; about 5 received placebo; per-sample allocation not given. Each sample was drawn 63 days after the first injection (of vaccine or placebo). Here immunoSEQ multiplex PCR was the method, and the copy in TCRdb shows in-frame clones only, minus some. The repertoire holds roughly 380,000 clones, with roughly 87% as singletons. In the case of this clone: No antigen is known for it.

Specimen: peripheral blood, collected in a trial of Ad26.COV2.S vaccine versus placebo. The sequence was collected from a person aged 18-60 years who received the Ad26.COV2.S COVID-19 vaccine or a placebo. J is TRBJ1-1 and V is TRBV7-9, with D hard to call. Written as DNA, the CDR3 is TGTGCCAGCAGCTGGAACACTGAAGCTTTCTTT. Translation: CASSWNTEAFF.